The rows below give T cell receptor beta chains drawn from one sample of a study of control samples from healthy donors and cancer patients. TCRdb's table, derived via immunoSEQ multiplex PCR, lists solely in-frame clones and lacks some. The profile shows around 190,000 clones, around 89% of them singletons. The sample consisted of blood. The receptor source for this set is a woman in her forties or fifties in good health. Each CDR3 is given with its conserved first and last residue. A D gene is named only where the DNA matches it firmly. Clone sizes are given selectively: once, few, many, or a class where the clone is expanded.

CDR3nt: TGTGCCAGCTTGGGACAGGGGATCTACGAGCAGTACTTC
CDR3aa: CASLGQGIYEQYF
v_gene: TRBV28
d_gene: TRBD1
abundance: .
j_gene: TRBJ2-7

CDR3nt: TGTGCCACCAGTGACCGCCTGACAGGAACCATAAGCTCCTATAATTCACCCCTCCACTTT
CDR3aa: CATSDRLTGTISSYNSPLHF
v_gene: TRBV24-1
d_gene: .
abundance: .
j_gene: TRBJ1-6

CDR3nt: TGCGCCAGCTCTGGAAACACTGAAGCTTTCTTT
CDR3aa: CASSGNTEAFF
v_gene: TRBV10-2
d_gene: .
abundance: few
j_gene: TRBJ1-1

CDR3nt: TGTGCCAGCTCACCGGAGGATGAAAAACTGTTTTTT
CDR3aa: CASSPEDEKLFF
v_gene: TRBV18
d_gene: .
abundance: .
j_gene: TRBJ1-4

CDR3nt: TGTGCCAGCAGTTTATATGGGACAGGGCCCCAAAACTATGGCTACACCTTC
CDR3aa: CASSLYGTGPQNYGYTF
v_gene: TRBV28
d_gene: TRBD1
abundance: .
j_gene: TRBJ1-2

CDR3nt: TGCGCCAGCAGCTTGGTCACAAGCTCCTACGAGCAGTACTTC
CDR3aa: CASSLVTSSYEQYF
v_gene: TRBV5-1
d_gene: .
abundance: once
j_gene: TRBJ2-7

CDR3nt: TGCGCCAGCTACGACGGACGGGGAGCTGTTTTT
CDR3aa: CASYDGRGAVF
v_gene: TRBV5-1
d_gene: .
abundance: once
j_gene: TRBJ2-2

CDR3nt: TGTGCCAGCAGTTTATCAGGGCTACTGGAGACCCAGTACTTC
CDR3aa: CASSLSGLLETQYF
v_gene: TRBV27
d_gene: .
abundance: .
j_gene: TRBJ2-5

CDR3nt: TGTGCCAGCCTCGTACGGACGCCTGGCTCCTACGAGCAGTACTTC
CDR3aa: CASLVRTPGSYEQYF
v_gene: TRBV6-5
d_gene: .
abundance: once
j_gene: TRBJ2-7

CDR3nt: TGTGCCAGCAGACAGGGTCGTGATGAAAAACTGTTTTTT
CDR3aa: CASRQGRDEKLFF
v_gene: TRBV6-5
d_gene: .
abundance: .
j_gene: TRBJ1-4

CDR3nt: TGTGCCAGTGGGGATGGCTACACCTTC
CDR3aa: CASGDGYTF
v_gene: TRBV28
d_gene: .
abundance: .
j_gene: TRBJ1-2

CDR3nt: TGTGCCAGCAGTGGGGAGTCTACCCGAAAGACGACCCAGTACTTC
CDR3aa: CASSGESTRKTTQYF
v_gene: TRBV2
d_gene: .
abundance: once
j_gene: TRBJ2-5

CDR3nt: TGTGCCAGCAGTTTGTCCAGGGTTGGCAATCAGCCCCAGCATTTT
CDR3aa: CASSLSRVGNQPQHF
v_gene: TRBV27
d_gene: .
abundance: .
j_gene: TRBJ1-5

CDR3nt: TGTGCCAGCAGTTCCGTGGGGGCCAAAAACATTCAGTACTTC
CDR3aa: CASSSVGAKNIQYF
v_gene: TRBV28
d_gene: .
abundance: once
j_gene: TRBJ2-4

CDR3nt: TGTGCCAGCATCCCCGACAGGGTACTTGGGGCCAACGTCCTGACTTTC
CDR3aa: CASIPDRVLGANVLTF
v_gene: TRBV6-2/TRBV6-3
d_gene: TRBD1
abundance: .
j_gene: TRBJ2-6

CDR3nt: TGTGCCAGCAGTTCCGTTCGGGCGGCCCCCTATGGCTACACCTTC
CDR3aa: CASSSVRAAPYGYTF
v_gene: TRBV6-2/TRBV6-3
d_gene: .
abundance: .
j_gene: TRBJ1-2